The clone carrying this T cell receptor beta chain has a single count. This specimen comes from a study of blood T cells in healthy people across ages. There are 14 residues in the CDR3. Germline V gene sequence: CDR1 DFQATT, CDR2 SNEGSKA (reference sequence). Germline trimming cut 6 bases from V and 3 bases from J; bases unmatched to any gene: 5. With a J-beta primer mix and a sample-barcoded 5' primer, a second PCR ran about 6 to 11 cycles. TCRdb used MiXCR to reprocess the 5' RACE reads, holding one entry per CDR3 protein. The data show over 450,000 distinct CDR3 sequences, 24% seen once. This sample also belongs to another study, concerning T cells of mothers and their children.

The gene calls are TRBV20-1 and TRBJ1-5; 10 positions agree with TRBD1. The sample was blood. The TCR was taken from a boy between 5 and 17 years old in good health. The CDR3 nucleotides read TGCAGTGCGGCAGGACAGGGGGACAATCAGCCCCAGCATTTT. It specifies CSAAGQGDNQPQHF.